This TCR beta chain came from a study of cytomegalovirus exposure and HLA in healthy donors. Broader study findings: When a later analysis compared HLA-associated TCR beta chains with equally common others, the HLA-associated chains turned out to be more clonally expanded and to have lower generation probabilities. Diagnosis of cytomegalovirus status made by the classifier reportedly showed high specificity and sensitivity.

About this clone: What it binds is not known.

PCR employed 60 Vbeta and 13 Jbeta primers. Measured with immunoSEQ multiplex PCR; TCRdb has only the in-frame clones, and not every one. The data show approximately 160,000 clones, 80% to 90% seen once. The sample comprised PBMCs. The receptor comes from a woman in her late teens or twenties in good health and CMV-seronegative.

DNA for the CDR3: TGCAGTGCTAACGGGAACACTGAAGCTTTCTTT. Translating gives CSANGNTEAFF. V is TRBV20-1 and J is TRBJ1-1; D gene ambiguous. Trimming shortened V by 4 bases and J by 1 base, and 4 bases separated the two germline ends. The CDR3 is 11 residues long. The germline V gene has CDR1 DFQATT and CDR2 SNEGSKA (reference sequence).